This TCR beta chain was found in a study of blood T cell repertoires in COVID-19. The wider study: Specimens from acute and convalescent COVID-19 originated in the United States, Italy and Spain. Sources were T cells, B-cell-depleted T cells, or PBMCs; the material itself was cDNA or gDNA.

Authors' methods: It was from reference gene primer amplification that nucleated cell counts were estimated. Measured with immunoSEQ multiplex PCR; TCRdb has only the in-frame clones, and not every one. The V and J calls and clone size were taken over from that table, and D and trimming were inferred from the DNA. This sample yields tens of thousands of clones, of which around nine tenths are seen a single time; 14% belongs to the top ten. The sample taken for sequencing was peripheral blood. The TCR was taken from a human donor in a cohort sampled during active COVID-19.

The CDR3 loop reads CASSWGVLVYEQYF. The CDR3 bases are TGTGCCAGCAGTTGGGGGGTGTTGGTCTACGAGCAGTACTTC. This chain uses TRBV6-2 or TRBV6-3 with TRBJ2-7; TRBD2 might be the D (6 bases). The CDR3 extends over 14 amino acids. Germline V gene sequence: CDR1 MNHEY, CDR2 SVGEGT. The V gene lost 4 bases and the J gene lost 3 bases, with 13 bases spanning the gap.